One sample yielded the 12 T cell receptor beta chains listed below, sequenced in a study of blood T cell repertoires in COVID-19. The table came from immunoSEQ multiplex PCR; TCRdb's copy has only in-frame clones and leaves some out. The sample holds 150,000 to 180,000 clones, approximately 86% seen once. Sequenced material: peripheral blood. Every receptor here comes from a man in his fifties or sixties with COVID-19, enrolled during active disease.

Only one count was recorded for this clone. The chain uses TRBV11-3 and TRBJ1-3; maybe TRBD1 (5 bases). The germline CDR1 and CDR2 sequences are SGHNT and YENEEA. V lost 2 bases to trimming and J lost 2 bases, with 10 bases between them. CDR3 length: 15 residues. The CDR3 loop is CASSLIGGTGNTIYF. The CDR3 DNA reads TGTGCCAGCAGCTTAATCGGGGGAACTGGAAACACCATATATTTT.

This chain joins TRBV24-1 and TRBJ1-4, with TRBD1 as a possible D gene (6 bases). CDR3 length: 15 residues. The V gene's germline CDR1 is KGHDR and CDR2 SFDVKD. Deletions cut 3 bases from V and 8 bases from J, with 15 bases between. The CDR3, as DNA: TGTGCCACCAGTGATGCCGGGACAAGAAACGAAAAACTGTTTTTT. This translates into CATSDAGTRNEKLFF.

This rearrangement joins TRBV7-8 to TRBJ1-2, with D possibly TRBD1 on 5 matching bases. CDR1 is SGHVS, CDR2 FQNEAQ, per germline. V was pared by 5 bases and J by 7 bases, with 20 bases between. CDR3 size: 15 residues. The CDR3 loop reads CASSLRFGAEGGYTF. The CDR3 coding sequence is TGTGCCAGCAGCCTCCGTTTTGGGGCAGAAGGTGGCTACACCTTC.

This chain links TRBV4-1 with TRBJ1-1; D remains ambiguous. The germline V and J ends were trimmed by 2 bases and 4 bases, with 14 bases remaining between them. Germline CDR1 and CDR2: MGHRA and YSYEKL. This CDR3 contains 15 residues. CDR3: CASSQPVKSSTEAFF. In DNA, the CDR3 is TGCGCCAGCAGCCAACCAGTTAAAAGTTCCACTGAAGCTTTCTTT.

The V call is TRBV9, the J call TRBJ2-3; D may be TRBD2 (7 bases). Trimming cost V 0 bases and J 6 bases, with 20 bases left between them. Per the germline V gene, CDR1 is SGDLS and CDR2 is YYNGEE. There are 17 residues in the CDR3. DNA for the CDR3: TGTGCCAGCAGCGTAGCTACCGCCGGCAGGGGAGGGGATACGCAGTATTTT. It translates to CASSVATAGRGGDTQYF.

The chain is built from TRBV18 and TRBJ2-7, with TRBD1 matching 9 bases. CDR3 size: 16 residues. The J segment lost 6 bases and the V segment lost 4 bases, leaving 13 bases of the junction unmatched. The germline V gene encodes CDR1 KGHSH and CDR2 LQKENI. The CDR3 bases are TGTGCCAGCTCACGTACCGGGCCCGGGACAGGGATCGAGCAGTACTTC. Translated: CASSRTGPGTGIEQYF.

The chain combines TRBV29-1 with TRBJ2-2; TRBD1 agrees at 7 bases. CDR3 length: 14 residues. V shed 6 bases and J 0 bases; nucleotides not matched to a gene: 4. Germline CDR1 and CDR2: SQVTM and ANQGSEA. CDR3 region: CSVSGTANTGELFF. CDR3 in DNA: TGCAGCGTGTCAGGGACAGCGAACACCGGGGAGCTGTTTTTT.

The chain uses TRBV29-1 and TRBJ1-1; D remains ambiguous. Germline V gives CDR1 SQVTM, CDR2 ANQGSEA. V was pared by 7 bases and J by 0 bases, with 9 bases between. The CDR3 totals 12 residues. The CDR3 DNA is TGCAGCGGCCAGGCTATGAACACTGAAGCTTTCTTT. It encodes CSGQAMNTEAFF.

V and J are TRBV5-1 and TRBJ2-1; the match to TRBD2 covers 7 bases. The CDR3 totals 14 residues. V lost 4 bases to trimming and J lost 0 bases; unmatched junction nucleotides: 1. Germline loops: CDR1 SGHRS, CDR2 YFSETQ. CDR3 sequence (DNA): TGCGCCAGCAGCGGGGGGGACTCCTACAATGAGCAGTTCTTC. Protein: CASSGGDSYNEQFF.

This chain uses TRBV19 with TRBJ2-7; TRBD1 aligns across 10 bases. This CDR3 has 18 residues. Looked up from germline, CDR1 is LNHDA and CDR2 is SQIVND (reference sequence). V lost 4 bases to trimming and J lost 4 bases; unmatched junction nucleotides: 16. CDR3 sequence reads: CASSRTPGTGALAYEQYF. CDR3 nucleotides: TGTGCCAGTAGTAGAACCCCCGGGACAGGGGCTTTGGCTTACGAGCAGTACTTC.

The V call is TRBV19, the J call TRBJ1-5; D is uncertain. Germline values: CDR1 LNHDA, CDR2 SQIVND (reference sequence). The CDR3 loop spans 15 amino acids. V lost 5 bases and J 0 bases, leaving 11 bases between the germline ends. In nucleotides, the CDR3 is TGTGCCAGTAGTTCGCCCGGGTCTAGCAATCAGCCCCAGCATTTT. It codes for CASSSPGSSNQPQHF.

CDR3 residues: CASSLRPGTSGQNTGELFF. The CDR3 bases are TGTGCCAGCAGCCTTAGACCCGGGACTAGCGGGCAGAACACCGGGGAGCTGTTTTTT. This chain links TRBV4-2 with TRBJ2-2, with 12 bases matching TRBD2. Germline V gene sequence: CDR1 LGHNA, CDR2 YNFKEQ. Trimming cost V 4 bases and J 1 base; bases outside gene matches: 10. The CDR3 is 19 amino acids.